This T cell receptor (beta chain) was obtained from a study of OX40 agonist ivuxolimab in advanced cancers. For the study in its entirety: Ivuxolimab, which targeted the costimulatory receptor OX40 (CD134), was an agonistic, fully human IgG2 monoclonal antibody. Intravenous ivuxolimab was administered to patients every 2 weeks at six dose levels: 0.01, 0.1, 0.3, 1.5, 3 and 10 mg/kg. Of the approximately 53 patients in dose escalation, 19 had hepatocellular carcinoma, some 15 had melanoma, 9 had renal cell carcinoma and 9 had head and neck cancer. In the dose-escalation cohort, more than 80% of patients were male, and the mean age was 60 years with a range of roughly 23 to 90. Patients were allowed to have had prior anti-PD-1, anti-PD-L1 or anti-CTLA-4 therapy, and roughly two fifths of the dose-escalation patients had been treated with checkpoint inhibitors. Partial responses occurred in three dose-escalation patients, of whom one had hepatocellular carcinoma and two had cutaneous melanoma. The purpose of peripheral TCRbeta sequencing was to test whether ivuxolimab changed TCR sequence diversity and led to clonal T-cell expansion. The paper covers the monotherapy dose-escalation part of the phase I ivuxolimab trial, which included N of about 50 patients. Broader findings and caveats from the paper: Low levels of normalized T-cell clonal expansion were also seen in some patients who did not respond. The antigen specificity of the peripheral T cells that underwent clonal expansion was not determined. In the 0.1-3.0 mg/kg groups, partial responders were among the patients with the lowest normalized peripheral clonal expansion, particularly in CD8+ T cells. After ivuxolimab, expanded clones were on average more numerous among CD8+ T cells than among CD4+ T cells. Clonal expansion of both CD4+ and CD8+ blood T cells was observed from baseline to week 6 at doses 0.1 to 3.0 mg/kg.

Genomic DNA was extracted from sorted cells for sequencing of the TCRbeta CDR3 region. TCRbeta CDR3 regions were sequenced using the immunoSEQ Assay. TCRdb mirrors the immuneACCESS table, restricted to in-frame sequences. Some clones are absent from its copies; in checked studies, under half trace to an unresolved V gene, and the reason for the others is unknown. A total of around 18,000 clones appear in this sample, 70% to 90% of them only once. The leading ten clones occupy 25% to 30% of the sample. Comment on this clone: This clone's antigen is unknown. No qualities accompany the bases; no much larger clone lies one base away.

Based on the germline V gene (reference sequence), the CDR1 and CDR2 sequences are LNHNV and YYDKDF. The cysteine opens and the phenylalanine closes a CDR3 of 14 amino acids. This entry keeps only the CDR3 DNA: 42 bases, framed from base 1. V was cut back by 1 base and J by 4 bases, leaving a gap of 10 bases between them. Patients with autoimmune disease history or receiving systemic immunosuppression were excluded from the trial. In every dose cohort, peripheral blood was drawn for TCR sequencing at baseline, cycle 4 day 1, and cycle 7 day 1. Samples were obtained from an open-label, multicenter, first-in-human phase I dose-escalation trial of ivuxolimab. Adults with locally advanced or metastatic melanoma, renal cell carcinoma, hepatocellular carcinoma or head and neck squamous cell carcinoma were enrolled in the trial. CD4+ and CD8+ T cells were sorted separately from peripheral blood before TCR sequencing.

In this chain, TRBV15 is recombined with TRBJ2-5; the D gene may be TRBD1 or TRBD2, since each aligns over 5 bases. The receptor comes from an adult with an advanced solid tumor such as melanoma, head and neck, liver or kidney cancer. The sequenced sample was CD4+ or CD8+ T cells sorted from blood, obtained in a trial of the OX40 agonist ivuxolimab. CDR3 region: CATSRGKGRETQYF. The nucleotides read TGTGCCACCAGCAGAGGAAAGGGACGAGAGACCCAGTACTTC.